This T cell receptor (beta chain) stems from a study of OX40 agonist ivuxolimab in advanced cancers. Study summary: The patients received ivuxolimab by intravenous route every 2 weeks at 0.01 to 10 mg/kg.

This table comes from immunoSEQ multiplex PCR, and its TCRdb copy is limited to in-frame clones, with some not included. The table lists 55,000 to 80,000 clones, roughly 89% of them singletons. V lost 3 bases and J 2 bases, leaving 13 bases between the germline ends. The CDR3 consists of 15 residues. CDR1 and CDR2 (germline): SGHNT, YYREEE (reference sequence). This sample comprised CD4+ or CD8+ T cells sorted from blood, obtained in a trial of the OX40 agonist ivuxolimab. This receptor was obtained from an adult with an advanced solid tumor such as melanoma, head and neck, liver or kidney cancer. The chain couples TRBV5-4 to TRBJ2-3, with unresolved D. The CDR3 sequence is CASSSGSVSTDTQYF. CDR3 DNA: TGTGCCAGCAGCTCCGGGTCAGTTTCCACAGATACGCAGTATTTT.